This TCR beta chain appears in the sequencing data of a study of CD8 T cells in Susac syndrome. Overall study results and limits: Only a relatively small number of individuals were included in the TCR sequencing and HLA analysis.

On this clonotype: The antigen is unknown.

In contrast to the negatively isolated CD8+ and CD4+ T cells, TEMRA cells were FACS-enriched. The CDR3 has 15 residues. Trimming took 2 bases from V and 3 from J, leaving 14 bases between them. CDR1 and CDR2 from the germline V gene are SGHRS and YFSETQ. After extraction with the RNeasy kit, about 0.5 to 1 ug of the RNA was reverse transcribed using random hexamers. The immunoSEQ assay covered 54 Vbeta and 13 Jbeta segments for CDR3. TCRdb re-called the immunoSEQ multiplex PCR reads with MiXCR, one entry per CDR3 protein. Among roughly 150,000 distinct CDR3 sequences listed, around 94% were seen once.

The TCR comes from a human donor with multiple sclerosis. This chain links TRBV5-1 with TRBJ2-5; TRBD2 might be the D (5 bases). Sequencing used CD4+ T cells from PBMCs. For the CDR3, the DNA is TGCGCCAGCAGCTTCCGAACTGCGGGTGAAGAGACCCAGTACTTC. Translation gives CASSFRTAGEETQYF. The variable domain in full, with the rest retrieved from reference TRBV5-1 and TRBJ2-5, is KAGVTQTPRYLIKTRGQQVTLSCSPISGHRSVSWYQQTPGQGLQFLFEYFSETQRNKGNFPGRFSGRQFSNSRSEMNVSTLELGDSALYLCASSFRTAGEETQYFGPGTRLLVL.